Listed below are T cell receptor beta chains from one sample, sequenced in a study of Graves' ophthalmopathy and Graves' hyperthyroidism. Each CDR3 protein is one row after TCRdb ran MiXCR on the multiplex PCR reads. The sample lists about 390,000 distinct CDR3 sequences, 15% to 19% occurring once. Sequencing used peripheral blood. The receptors come from a woman between 18 and 29 years old with stable Graves' hyperthyroidism. Both conserved end residues are part of each CDR3. Each record gives: V gene, J gene, D gene, CDR3 length, clone size, CDR3 protein, CDR3 DNA. D genes are given only for firm matches. Some rows mark clone size as missing; the rest say once, few, many or name a class of expanded clone.

>TRBV15|TRBJ2-7|TRBD2|16|many
CATSRAKRGSSYEQYF
TGTGCCACCAGCAGAGCTAAGCGGGGGAGCTCCTACGAGCAGTACTTC
>TRBV14|TRBJ2-7|-|15|-
CASSRWTDSSYEQYF
TGTGCCAGCAGCCGATGGACGGACAGCTCCTACGAGCAGTACTTC
>TRBV12-3/TRBV12-4|TRBJ2-2|-|12|many
CASAAGSRELFF
TGTGCCAGCGCCGCGGGAAGTCGGGAGCTGTTTTTT
>TRBV12-3/TRBV12-4|TRBJ1-1|-|11|many
CASSSGTEAFF
TGTGCCAGCAGCTCTGGGACGGAAGCTTTCTTT
>TRBV10-3|TRBJ2-5|-|18|many
CAISPDPGLIRYQETQYF
TGTGCCATCAGCCCAGACCCGGGACTTATTCGTTACCAAGAGACCCAGTACTTC
>TRBV6-2/TRBV6-3|TRBJ1-2|-|14|many
CASSYSTGGLGYTF
TGTGCCAGCAGTTACTCGACAGGCGGGTTGGGCTACACCTTC
>TRBV15|TRBJ1-2|-|13|many
CATSTGEGYGYTF
TGTGCCACCAGCACAGGAGAGGGTTATGGCTACACCTTC
>TRBV19|TRBJ1-2|-|18|many
CASSPPHRSTKFNYGYTF
TGTGCCAGTAGTCCCCCCCACAGGTCTACAAAATTTAACTATGGCTACACCTTC
>TRBV24-1|TRBJ1-5|TRBD1|16|few
CATSGDRGSSNQPQHF
TGTGCCACCAGTGGGGACAGGGGCTCCAGCAATCAGCCCCAGCATTTT
>TRBV20-1|TRBJ1-5|-|15|many
CSATRNDRRNQPQHF
TGCAGTGCTACCAGAAATGACAGGCGCAATCAGCCCCAGCATTTT
>TRBV25-1|TRBJ2-2|-|13|many
CATTSTNTGELFF
TGTGCCACCACTTCGACGAACACCGGGGAGCTGTTTTTT
>TRBV6-1|TRBJ1-2|-|14|many
CASRHGTDNYGYTF
TGTGCCAGCAGGCATGGGACGGATAACTATGGCTACACCTTC
>TRBV7-2|TRBJ2-7|-|15|many
CASSLGGFEGYEQYF
TGTGCCAGCAGCTTAGGGGGGTTCGAGGGATACGAGCAGTACTTC
>TRBV11-2|TRBJ1-1|-|15|many
CASSLGAGLNTEAFF
TGTGCCAGCAGCTTAGGGGCGGGCTTGAACACTGAAGCTTTCTTT
>TRBV6-5|TRBJ1-6|-|13|many
CASSYSYGSPLHF
TGTGCCAGCAGTTACTCGTATGGTTCACCCCTCCACTTT
>TRBV30|TRBJ2-7|TRBD2|15|-
CAWSVELAGTYEQYF
TGTGCCTGGAGTGTGGAACTAGCGGGAACCTACGAGCAGTACTTC
>TRBV15|TRBJ2-4|TRBD2|14|many
CATSRWREKNIQYF
TGTGCCACCAGCCGGTGGCGGGAGAAAAACATTCAGTACTTC
>TRBV11-3|TRBJ2-5|TRBD1|13|many
CASSWDREMTQYF
TGTGCCAGCAGCTGGGACAGGGAGATGACCCAGTACTTC
>TRBV6-1|TRBJ1-1|TRBD1|13|many
CASIGQGYTEAFF
TGTGCCAGCATCGGACAGGGGTACACTGAAGCTTTCTTT
>TRBV29-1|TRBJ1-1|TRBD1|15|many
CSVSGYRGRNTEAFF
TGCAGCGTCTCAGGGTACAGGGGCCGGAACACTGAAGCTTTCTTT
>TRBV2|TRBJ1-1|-|13|-
CACTGSRNTEAFF
TGTGCCTGCACGGGATCCAGGAACACTGAAGCTTTCTTT
>TRBV10-3|TRBJ2-5|-|14|-
CAISDPGVGETQYF
TGTGCCATCAGTGACCCGGGGGTCGGAGAGACCCAGTACTTC
>TRBV7-2|TRBJ2-2|TRBD1|14|many
CASSPDRDTGELFF
TGTGCCAGCAGCCCGGACAGGGACACCGGGGAGCTGTTTTTT
>TRBV7-2|TRBJ2-6|-|15|many
CASSLGGIGANVLTF
TGTGCCAGCAGCTTAGGAGGGATTGGGGCCAACGTCCTGACTTTC
>TRBV11-2|TRBJ1-6|-|18|-
CASSPQQWSGVWESPLHF
TGTGCCAGCAGCCCACAGCAATGGAGCGGAGTATGGGAATCACCCCTCCACTTT
>TRBV11-2|TRBJ1-2|-|14|many
CASSLVLGNYGYTF
TGTGCCAGCAGCTTAGTCTTGGGGAACTATGGCTACACCTTC
>TRBV10-2|TRBJ1-5|-|14|many
CASSDLQGSQPQHF
TGCGCCAGCAGTGATTTGCAGGGGAGTCAGCCCCAGCATTTT
>TRBV15|TRBJ1-1|TRBD1|15|many
CATSRTGGVETEAFF
TGTGCCACCAGCAGAACAGGGGGCGTTGAGACTGAAGCTTTCTTT
>TRBV4-2|TRBJ2-2|TRBD2|16|many
CASSPGLAGPTGELFF
TGTGCCAGCAGCCCGGGACTAGCGGGACCTACCGGGGAGCTGTTTTTT
>TRBV5-1|TRBJ2-5|TRBD2|15|few
CASSFGTSGRETQYF
TGCGCCAGCAGCTTCGGGACTAGCGGGAGAGAGACCCAGTACTTC
>TRBV6-5|TRBJ1-1|-|14|many
CASSGQRMNTEAFF
TGTGCCAGCAGCGGACAGAGGATGAACACTGAAGCTTTCTTT
>TRBV18|TRBJ1-1|-|11|many
CASSSTMEAFF
TGTGCCAGCTCATCGACAATGGAAGCTTTCTTT
>TRBV5-1|TRBJ2-5|-|15|-
CASSLAGAPLETQYF
TGCGCCAGCAGCTTGGCCGGTGCTCCTTTGGAGACCCAGTACTTC
>TRBV29-1|TRBJ2-5|TRBD2|13|many
CSVGTSGKETQYF
TGCAGCGTTGGGACTAGCGGCAAAGAGACCCAGTACTTC
>TRBV12-5|TRBJ2-2|-|12|many
CASGFPERELFF
TGTGCTAGTGGTTTCCCGGAGAGGGAGCTGTTTTTT
>TRBV28|TRBJ1-5|-|14|many
CASSERGSNQPQHF
TGTGCCAGCAGTGAAAGGGGGAGCAATCAGCCCCAGCATTTT